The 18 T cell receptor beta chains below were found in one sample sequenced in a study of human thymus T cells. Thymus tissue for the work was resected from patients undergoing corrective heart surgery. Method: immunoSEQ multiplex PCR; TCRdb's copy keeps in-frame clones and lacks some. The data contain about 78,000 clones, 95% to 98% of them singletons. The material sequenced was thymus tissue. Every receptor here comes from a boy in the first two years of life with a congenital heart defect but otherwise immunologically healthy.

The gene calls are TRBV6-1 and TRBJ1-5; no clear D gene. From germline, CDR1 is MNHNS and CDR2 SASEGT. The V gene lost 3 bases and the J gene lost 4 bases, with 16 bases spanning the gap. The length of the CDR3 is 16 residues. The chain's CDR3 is CASSDPTVGWNQPQHF. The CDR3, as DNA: TGTGCCAGCAGTGATCCGACGGTAGGATGGAATCAGCCCCAGCATTTT.

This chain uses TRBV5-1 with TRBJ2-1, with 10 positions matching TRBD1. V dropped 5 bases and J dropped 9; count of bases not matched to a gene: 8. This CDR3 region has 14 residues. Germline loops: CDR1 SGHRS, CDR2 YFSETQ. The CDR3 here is CASRSRQGASEQFF. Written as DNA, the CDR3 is TGCGCCAGCAGGTCTAGACAGGGGGCCAGTGAGCAGTTCTTC. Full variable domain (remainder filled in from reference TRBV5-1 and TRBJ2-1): KAGVTQTPRYLIKTRGQQVTLSCSPISGHRSVSWYQQTPGQGLQFLFEYFSETQRNKGNFPGRFSGRQFSNSRSEMNVSTLELGDSALYLCASRSRQGASEQFFGPGTRLTVL.

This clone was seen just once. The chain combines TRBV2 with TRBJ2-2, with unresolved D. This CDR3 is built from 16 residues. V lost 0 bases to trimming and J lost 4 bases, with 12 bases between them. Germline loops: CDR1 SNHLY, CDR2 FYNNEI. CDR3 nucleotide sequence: TGTGCCAGCAGTGAAGCGCTCCAGAATCCCACCGGGGAGCTGTTTTTT. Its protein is CASSEALQNPTGELFF.

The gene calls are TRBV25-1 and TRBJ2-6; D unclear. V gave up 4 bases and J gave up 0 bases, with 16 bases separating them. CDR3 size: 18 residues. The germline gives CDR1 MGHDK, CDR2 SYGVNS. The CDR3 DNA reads TGTGCCAGCAGTGTCGGCAGCATCGCATCCTCTGGGGCCAACGTCCTGACTTTC. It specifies CASSVGSIASSGANVLTF.

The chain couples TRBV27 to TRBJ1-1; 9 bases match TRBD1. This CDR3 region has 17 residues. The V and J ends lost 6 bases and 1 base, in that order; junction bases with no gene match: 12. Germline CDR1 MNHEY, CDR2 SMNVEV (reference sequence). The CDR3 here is CASRPRTGALPNTEAFF. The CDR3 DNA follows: TGTGCCAGCAGGCCGAGGACAGGGGCCCTGCCGAACACTGAAGCTTTCTTT.

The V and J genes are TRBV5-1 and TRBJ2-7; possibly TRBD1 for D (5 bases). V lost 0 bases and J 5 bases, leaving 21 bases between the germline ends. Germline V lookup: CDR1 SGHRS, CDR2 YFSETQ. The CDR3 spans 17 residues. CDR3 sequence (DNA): TGCGCCAGCAGCTTGGGACCCGCAGACAGCCCGAGCGACGAGCAGTACTTC. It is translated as CASSLGPADSPSDEQYF. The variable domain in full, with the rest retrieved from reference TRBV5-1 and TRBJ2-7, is KAGVTQTPRYLIKTRGQQVTLSCSPISGHRSVSWYQQTPGQGLQFLFEYFSETQRNKGNFPGRFSGRQFSNSRSEMNVSTLELGDSALYLCASSLGPADSPSDEQYFGPGTRLTVT.

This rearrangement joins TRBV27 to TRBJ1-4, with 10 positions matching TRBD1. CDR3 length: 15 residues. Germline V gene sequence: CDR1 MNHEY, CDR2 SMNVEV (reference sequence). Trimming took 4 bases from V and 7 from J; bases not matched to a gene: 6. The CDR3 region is CASSSRQGAGEKLFF. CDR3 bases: TGTGCCAGCAGTTCAAGACAGGGGGCAGGTGAAAAACTGTTTTTT.

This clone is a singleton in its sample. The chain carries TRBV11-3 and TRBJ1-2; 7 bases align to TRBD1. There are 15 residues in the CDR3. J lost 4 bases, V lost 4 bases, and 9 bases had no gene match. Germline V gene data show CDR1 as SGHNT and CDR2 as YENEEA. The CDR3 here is CASSSHRGVSYGYTF. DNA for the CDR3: TGTGCCAGCAGCTCCCACAGGGGCGTAAGCTATGGCTACACCTTC.

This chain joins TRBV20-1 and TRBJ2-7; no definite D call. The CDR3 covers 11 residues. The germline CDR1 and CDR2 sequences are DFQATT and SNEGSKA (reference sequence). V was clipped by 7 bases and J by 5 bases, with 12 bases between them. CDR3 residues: CSVQSRHEQYF. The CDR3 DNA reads TGCAGTGTCCAGTCTCGACACGAGCAGTACTTC.

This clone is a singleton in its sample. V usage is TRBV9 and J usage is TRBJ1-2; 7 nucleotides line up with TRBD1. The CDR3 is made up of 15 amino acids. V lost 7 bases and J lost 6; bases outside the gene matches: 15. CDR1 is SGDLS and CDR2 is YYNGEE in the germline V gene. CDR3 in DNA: TGTGCCAGCCGTGAAACCGGGACAGAGGTTAATGGCTACACCTTC. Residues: CASRETGTEVNGYTF.

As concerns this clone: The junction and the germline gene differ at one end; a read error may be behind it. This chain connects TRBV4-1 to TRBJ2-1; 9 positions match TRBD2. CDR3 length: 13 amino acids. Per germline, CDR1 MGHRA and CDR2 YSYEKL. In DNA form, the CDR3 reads TGCGCCAGCAGCCAAGCTACTAGCGGGTCAAAAATCTTC. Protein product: CASSQATSGSKIF.

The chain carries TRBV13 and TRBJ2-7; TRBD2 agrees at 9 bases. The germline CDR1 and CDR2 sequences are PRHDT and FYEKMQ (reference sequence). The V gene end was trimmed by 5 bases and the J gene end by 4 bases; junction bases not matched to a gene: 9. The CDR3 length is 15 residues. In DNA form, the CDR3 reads TGTGCCAGCAGCCAGGGGTCTAGCGGGGTTTACGAGCAGTACTTC. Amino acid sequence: CASSQGSSGVYEQYF.

The CDR3 DNA reads TGTGCCAGCTCACCGACAGGGGGCAAGAGCGAGCAGTACTTC. Protein: CASSPTGGKSEQYF. V gene TRBV18 combines with J gene TRBJ2-7; the match to TRBD1 covers 10 bases. Germline CDR1 is KGHSH and CDR2 is LQKENI. V shed 3 bases and J 6 bases; nucleotides not matched to a gene: 5. The CDR3 totals 14 residues.

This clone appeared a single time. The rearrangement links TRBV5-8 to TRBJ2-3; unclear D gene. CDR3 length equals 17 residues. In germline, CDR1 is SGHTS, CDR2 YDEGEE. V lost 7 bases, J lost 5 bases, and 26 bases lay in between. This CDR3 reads CASGPRSRGRRIDTQYF. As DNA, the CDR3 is TGTGCCAGCGGCCCTCGGTCTCGAGGCCGCAGGATAGATACGCAGTATTTT.

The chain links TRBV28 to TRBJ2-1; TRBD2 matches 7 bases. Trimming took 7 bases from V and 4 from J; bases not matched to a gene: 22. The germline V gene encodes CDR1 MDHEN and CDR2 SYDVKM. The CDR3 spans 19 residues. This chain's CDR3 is CASTQRAGLPKGQYNEQFF. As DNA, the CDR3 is TGTGCCAGCACGCAGAGAGCGGGACTCCCAAAGGGGCAATACAATGAGCAGTTCTTC.

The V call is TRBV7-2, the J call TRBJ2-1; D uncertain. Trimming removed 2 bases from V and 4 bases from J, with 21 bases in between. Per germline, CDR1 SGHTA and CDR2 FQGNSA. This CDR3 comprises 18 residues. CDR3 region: CASSLRTLFLGPYNEQFF. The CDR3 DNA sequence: TGTGCCAGCAGCTTAAGGACCCTCTTTTTAGGGCCTTACAATGAGCAGTTCTTC.

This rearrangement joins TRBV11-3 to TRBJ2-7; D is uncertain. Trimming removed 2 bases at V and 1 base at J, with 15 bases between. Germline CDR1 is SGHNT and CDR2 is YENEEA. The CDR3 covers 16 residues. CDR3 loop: CASSLYGPLMSYEQYF. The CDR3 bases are TGTGCCAGCAGCTTATACGGACCGTTGATGTCCTACGAGCAGTACTTC.

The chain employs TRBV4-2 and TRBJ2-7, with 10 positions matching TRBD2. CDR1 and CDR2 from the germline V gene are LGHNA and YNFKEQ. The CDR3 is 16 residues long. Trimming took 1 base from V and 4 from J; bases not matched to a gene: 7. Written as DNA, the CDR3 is TGTGCCAGCAGCCAAGTAACAGCGGGGGGGCCTTACGAGCAGTACTTC. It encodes CASSQVTAGGPYEQYF.